Presented here are 10 T cell receptor beta chains from one specimen sequenced in a study of blood T cell repertoires in COVID-19. Some clones are missing from TCRdb's copy, which holds only in-frame ones; the method was immunoSEQ multiplex PCR. This sample yields approximately 300,000 clones, of which around nine tenths are seen a single time; 3.5% to 5% belongs to the top ten. Source material: PBMCs or T cells enriched from blood (not recorded which). The receptors shown here come from a woman under 40 who had been exposed to COVID-19.

The rearrangement uses TRBV4-3 and TRBJ1-4; D call uncertain. The germline CDR1 and CDR2 sequences are LGHNA and YSLEER. This CDR3 is 15 amino acids long. Trimming took off 1 base at V and 8 bases at J, with 14 bases between the two ends. The CDR3 here is CASSQAGGSREKLFF. DNA for the CDR3: TGCGCCAGCAGCCAAGCGGGAGGAAGCCGGGAAAAACTGTTTTTT.

Comment on this clone: The junction differs from germline at one of its ends, possibly a read error. The chain employs TRBV7-9 and TRBJ1-4; 7 bases map to TRBD1. Per germline, CDR1 SEHNR and CDR2 FQNEAQ (reference sequence). This CDR3 spans 15 amino acids. CDR3 DNA: TGTGCCAGCAGCATAGCAGGGGGTCGTCATGAAAAACTGTTTTTT. This translates into CASSIAGGRHEKLFF.

V and J are TRBV15 and TRBJ1-2; D remains ambiguous. Trimming left V 0 bases short and J 7 bases short, with 15 bases between. Germline V gene sequence: CDR1 LNHNV, CDR2 YYDKDF (reference sequence). The CDR3 runs to 15 residues. CDR3 in DNA: TGTGCCACCAGCAGAGATCGGGTCCCAACTCCTGGCTACACCTTC. Protein product: CATSRDRVPTPGYTF.

The V gene is TRBV28, the J gene TRBJ2-2, with 10 bases identical to TRBD2. The length of the CDR3 is 15 residues. The V gene end was trimmed by 8 bases and the J gene end by 4 bases; junction bases not matched to a gene: 7. Germline values: CDR1 MDHEN, CDR2 SYDVKM. CDR3 sequence reads: CASAPLAGSTGELFF. The CDR3 DNA follows: TGTGCCAGCGCCCCACTAGCGGGGAGCACCGGGGAGCTGTTTTTT.

The chain couples TRBV7-3 to TRBJ1-1; D might be TRBD1 (5 bases). Trimming stripped 1 base from V and 6 bases from J, with 9 bases between. CDR3 length: 13 residues. Germline V CDR1 and CDR2: SGHTA, FQGTGA. The CDR3 sequence: CASSLIAGAEAFF. CDR3 sequence (DNA): TGTGCCAGCAGCTTAATCGCGGGGGCTGAAGCTTTCTTT.

The chain combines TRBV5-6 with TRBJ2-2; D may be TRBD1 (5 bases). With 4 bases removed from V and 3 bases from J, the gap between germline ends came to 16 bases. Germline V gene lookup returns CDR1 SGHDT and CDR2 YYEEEE. This CDR3 comprises 16 residues. DNA of the CDR3: TGTGCCAGCAGCCCGTTTGGGGCTTTGTACACCGGGGAGCTGTTTTTT. Translated, it gives CASSPFGALYTGELFF.

This clone was detected only once. V usage is TRBV2 and J usage is TRBJ2-4, with TRBD2 matching over 9 bases. The germline CDR1 and CDR2 sequences are SNHLY and FYNNEI. This CDR3 spans 17 amino acids. J was trimmed by 0 bases and V by 7 bases; bases with no gene match: 10. Here the CDR3 reads CASTLAGERLAKNIQYF. CDR3 sequence (DNA): TGTGCCAGCACACTAGCGGGCGAACGTCTAGCCAAAAACATTCAGTACTTC.

This chain links TRBV3-1 (or the pseudogene TRBV3-2) with TRBJ1-6; D remains unclear. The CDR3 runs 15 residues. The V and J ends lost 8 bases and 0 bases respectively, with 11 bases between them. CDR1 LGHDT and CDR2 YNNKEL come from the germline V gene (reference sequence). The CDR3 reads CASRGPSSYNSPLHF. CDR3 DNA sequence: TGTGCCAGCCGAGGTCCTAGCTCCTATAATTCACCCCTCCACTTT.

This chain connects TRBV5-6 to TRBJ2-1; 12 bases map to TRBD1. V gave up 3 bases and J gave up 9 bases; unmatched junction bases: 4. This CDR3 spans 14 amino acids. The germline gives CDR1 SGHDT, CDR2 YYEEEE. The CDR3, as DNA: TGTGCCAGCAGCTGGGGACAGGGGGCAAGTGAGCAGTTCTTC. Amino acids: CASSWGQGASEQFF. The entire variable domain, with the rest obtained from reference TRBV5-6 and TRBJ2-1, is as follows: DAGVTQSPTHLIKTRGQQVTLRCSPKSGHDTVSWYQQALGQGPQFIFQYYEEEERQRGNFPDRFSGHQFPNYSSELNVNALLLGDSALYLCASSWGQGASEQFFGPGTRLTVL.

This clone appeared once. This chain connects TRBV5-8 to TRBJ1-2; TRBD1 agrees at 10 bases. The junction had 9 bases not matched to a gene; V was cut back by 3 bases and J by 7 bases. Per germline, CDR1 SGHTS and CDR2 YDEGEE. There are 15 residues in the CDR3. The CDR3 coding sequence is TGTGCCAGCAGCTACGACGACAGGGGGCGAGGTGGCTACACCTTC. Its protein product is CASSYDDRGRGGYTF.